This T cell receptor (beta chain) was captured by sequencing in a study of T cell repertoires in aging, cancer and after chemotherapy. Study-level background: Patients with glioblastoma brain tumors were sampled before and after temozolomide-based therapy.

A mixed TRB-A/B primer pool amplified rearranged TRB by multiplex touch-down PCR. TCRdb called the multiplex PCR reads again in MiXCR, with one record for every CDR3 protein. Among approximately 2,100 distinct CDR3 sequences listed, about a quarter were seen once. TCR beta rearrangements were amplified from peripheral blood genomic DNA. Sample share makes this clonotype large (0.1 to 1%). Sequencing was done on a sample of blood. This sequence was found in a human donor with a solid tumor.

CDR3 DNA: TGTGCCAGCAGCCCGAGGCTAGCGGGGGGGGATACGCAGTATTTT. It codes for CASSPRLAGGDTQYF. The gene calls are TRBV6-2 or TRBV6-3 and TRBJ2-3, with TRBD2 matching 12 bases. Germline V gene sequence: CDR1 MNHEY, CDR2 SVGEGT. V lost 6 bases to trimming and J lost 6 bases; unmatched junction nucleotides: 7. This CDR3 has 15 residues.